The sample holds many counts of the clone carrying this TCR beta chain. Its antigen is as yet unknown. This entry comes from a study of vaccination effects on CD4 cells after COVID-19. Study conclusions and caveats: The study had few convalescent patients and no early post-infection timepoints. Among infection- and vaccine-induced clones, marked clonal contraction occurred late after vaccination.

Sequencing followed a ViraFEST assay step that expanded antigen-specific CD4+ T cells with viral peptide pools. Isolating CD4+ T cells followed around nine days of culture. The individual was infected with SARS-CoV-2 between March and December 2020, as confirmed by PCR. This CDR3 contains 15 residues. Germline V gene data show CDR1 as KGHDR and CDR2 as SFDVKD. Trimming pared 5 bases from V and 3 bases from J, leaving 13 bases between. TCRdb's table, derived via immunoSEQ multiplex PCR, lists solely in-frame clones and lacks some. The table shows roughly 23,000 clones, with around 76% occurring only once.

The chain links TRBV24-1 to TRBJ1-3, with unresolved D. The origin of this receptor is a human donor who had a prior SARS-CoV-2 infection. Sequenced material: CD4+ T cells from PBMCs cultured with SARS-CoV-2 spike peptides, taken before COVID-19 vaccination. The CDR3 spells CATSAPEDGGNTIYF. The CDR3 bases are TGTGCCACCAGTGCTCCCGAGGATGGTGGAAACACCATATATTTT.